This passage covers 21 T cell receptor beta chains from one sample sequenced in a study of blood T cell repertoires in COVID-19. The repertoire was sequenced with immunoSEQ multiplex PCR; TCRdb's copy has only in-frame clones and lacks some. The table has under 200,000 clones, roughly 80% seen once; the top ten hold approximately 5.1%. The sequenced sample consisted of PBMCs or T cells enriched from blood (not recorded which). Receptors were obtained from a middle-aged woman with acute COVID-19.

The chain uses TRBV5-8 and TRBJ1-3; D not resolved. Looked up from germline, CDR1 is SGHTS and CDR2 is YDEGEE. The CDR3 covers 12 residues. V shed 4 bases and J shed 4 bases, with 6 bases lying between them. The CDR3: CASSTRGNTIYF. For the CDR3, the DNA is TGTGCCAGCAGCACCCGGGGAAACACCATATATTTT.

The chain couples TRBV29-1 to TRBJ1-1; 7 bases fit TRBD1. Germline V lookup: CDR1 SQVTM, CDR2 ANQGSEA. V was pared by 7 bases and J by 5 bases, with 7 bases of the junction left unmatched. This CDR3 is built from 12 residues. The CDR3 nucleotides are TGCAGCGCCAGGGGGGTTTCAACTGAAGCTTTCTTT. Protein: CSARGVSTEAFF.

There are many counts of this clone. CDR3 sequence (DNA): TGTGCCAGCAGCCGTCAGGGGACCAGGGGGGAGACCCAGTACTTC. This translates into CASSRQGTRGETQYF. The chain recombines TRBV9 with TRBJ2-5, with 7 bases aligning to TRBD1. The CDR3 loop spans 15 amino acids. Germline CDR1 is SGDLS and CDR2 is YYNGEE. After removal of 4 bases from V and 5 bases from J, the junction contained 11 bases not matched to a gene.

This rearrangement joins TRBV5-4 to TRBJ2-7; 7 bases align to TRBD2. The germline CDR1 and CDR2 sequences are SGHNT and YYREEE (reference sequence). Losses at the gene ends were 4 bases for V and 6 bases for J; bases not matched to a gene: 10. The CDR3 extends over 14 amino acids. In DNA form, the CDR3 reads TGTGCCAGCAGCCCCGGGACTAATGTGGGCGAGCAGTACTTC. Translation: CASSPGTNVGEQYF.

This CDR3 is CASIQGGGPSSYNEQFF. CDR3 in DNA: TGTGCCAGCATCCAAGGGGGAGGGCCGAGCTCCTACAATGAGCAGTTCTTC. The chain has TRBV13 and TRBJ2-1; tentatively, D is TRBD2 (7 bases). This CDR3 contains 17 residues. V was trimmed by 7 bases and J by 0 bases, leaving 19 bases between them. The germline CDR1 and CDR2 sequences are PRHDT and FYEKMQ (reference sequence).

The V gene is TRBV4-2, the J gene TRBJ2-1, with 11 bases lining up with TRBD2. V lost 1 base to trimming and J lost 8 bases; unmatched junction nucleotides: 7. Germline V gene lookup returns CDR1 LGHNA and CDR2 YNFKEQ. The CDR3 runs 16 residues. The CDR3 DNA sequence: TGTGCCAGCAGCCAAGTAGCGGGAGGGCCTTTGGATGAGCAGTTCTTC. This translates into CASSQVAGGPLDEQFF.

J is TRBJ1-5 and V is TRBV5-1; D perhaps matches TRBD1 (6 bases). Germline values: CDR1 SGHRS, CDR2 YFSETQ. V was trimmed by 3 bases and J by 8 bases, leaving 15 bases between them. CDR3 length equals 14 residues. The CDR3 sequence is CASSSGREGEPQHF. For the CDR3, the DNA is TGCGCCAGCAGCTCGGGCAGGGAGGGGGAGCCCCAGCATTTT. The full variable domain, with the rest looked up from reference TRBV5-1 and TRBJ1-5, is KAGVTQTPRYLIKTRGQQVTLSCSPISGHRSVSWYQQTPGQGLQFLFEYFSETQRNKGNFPGRFSGRQFSNSRSEMNVSTLELGDSALYLCASSSGREGEPQHFGDGTRLSIL.

V usage is TRBV27 and J usage is TRBJ2-7, with D possibly matching TRBD2 (7 bases). The V gene's germline CDR1 is MNHEY and CDR2 SMNVEV (reference sequence). The CDR3 sequence is 14 residues long. Trimming removed 2 bases at V and 6 bases at J, with 14 bases between. The chain's CDR3 is CASSLRGGVGEQYV. The CDR3 DNA follows: TGTGCCAGCAGTTTAAGGGGGGGCGTAGGCGAGCAGTACGTC.

This clone was observed a handful of times. The rearrangement joins TRBV5-6 to TRBJ1-1, with TRBD1 matching over 7 bases. The CDR3 loop spans 12 amino acids. J gave up 11 bases and V 3 bases, and 7 bases lay outside the gene matches. From germline, CDR1 is SGHDT and CDR2 YYEEEE. Here the CDR3 DNA reads TGTGCCAGCAGCTCCTCCGCGACAGGGGCTTTCTTT. Translation: CASSSSATGAFF. The complete variable domain, with remaining parts taken from reference TRBV5-6 and TRBJ1-1, reads DAGVTQSPTHLIKTRGQQVTLRCSPKSGHDTVSWYQQALGQGPQFIFQYYEEEERQRGNFPDRFSGHQFPNYSSELNVNALLLGDSALYLCASSSSATGAFFGQGTRLTVV.

The V call is TRBV4-1, the J call TRBJ1-1; D is possibly TRBD1 (6 bases). The CDR3 length is 15 residues. In germline, CDR1 is MGHRA, CDR2 YSYEKL. V was shortened by 0 bases and J by 3 bases, with 11 bases between the two germline ends. CDR3 sequence (DNA): TGCGCCAGCAGCCAAGAGACCAGGGGCTACACTGAAGCTTTCTTT. Translated, it gives CASSQETRGYTEAFF.

As for this clone: This specimen includes other DNA sequences encoding the same CDR3. J is TRBJ1-1 and V is TRBV2, with TRBD1 matching 7 bases. V lost 1 base and J lost 1; bases outside the gene matches: 3. The germline CDR1 and CDR2 sequences are SNHLY and FYNNEI. The CDR3 length is 15 residues. The CDR3 sequence: CASSEGTGWNTEAFF. The CDR3 nucleotides are TGTGCCAGCAGTGAAGGGACAGGATGGAACACTGAAGCTTTCTTT.

This chain connects TRBV19 to TRBJ1-2; D ambiguous. Trimming removed 3 bases from V and 8 bases from J, with 16 bases in between. This CDR3 spans 14 amino acids. Germline assignment: CDR1 LNHDA and CDR2 SQIVND (reference sequence). The CDR3: CASSIGVKPRGYTF. The CDR3 DNA follows: TGTGCCAGTAGTATCGGGGTAAAACCGCGGGGCTACACCTTC.

The V call is TRBV5-1, the J call TRBJ1-3; 9 nucleotides line up with TRBD1. CDR1 SGHRS and CDR2 YFSETQ come from the germline V gene. The CDR3 has 15 amino acids. With 4 bases clipped from V and 2 bases from J, the junction kept 4 bases outside the gene matches. The CDR3 nucleotides read TGCGCCAGCAGCCCGGGGACAGGGACTGGAAACACCATATATTTT. Residues: CASSPGTGTGNTIYF.

V and J are TRBV18 and TRBJ2-3, with 10 bases lining up with TRBD1. Trimming took 5 bases from V and 4 from J; bases not matched to a gene: 12. The CDR3 sequence is 17 residues long. Germline CDR1 is KGHSH and CDR2 is LQKENI. CDR3: CASSTLSPGQGSDTQYF. The CDR3, as DNA: TGTGCCAGCTCAACACTATCTCCGGGACAGGGGTCAGATACGCAGTATTTT.

The chain joins TRBV3-1 (or the pseudogene TRBV3-2) to TRBJ2-3, with 11 bases lining up with TRBD2. CDR3 length equals 15 residues. The J segment lost 2 bases and the V segment lost 4 bases, leaving 2 bases of the junction unmatched. CDR1 LGHDT and CDR2 YNNKEL come from the germline V gene (reference sequence). The CDR3 loop is CASSPTSGTTDTQYF. CDR3 in DNA: TGTGCCAGCAGCCCGACTAGCGGGACCACAGATACGCAGTATTTT.

The rearrangement uses TRBV7-3 and TRBJ2-1; a possible D gene is TRBD2 (6 bases). CDR3 length: 15 amino acids. Per germline, CDR1 SGHTA and CDR2 FQGTGA. V gave up 3 bases and J gave up 1 base, with 10 bases separating them. This CDR3 is CASSLAGTSYNEQFF. The CDR3 bases are TGTGCCAGCAGCTTGGCGGGGACTTCCTACAATGAGCAGTTCTTC.

This clone showed up just once. The J gene is TRBJ2-5, the V gene TRBV11-2, with D possibly matching TRBD2 (5 bases). Trimming left V 0 bases short and J 9 bases short, with 11 bases between. Germline V gene data show CDR1 as SGHAT and CDR2 as FQNNGV. This CDR3 spans 13 amino acids. The CDR3 sequence: CASSLEGAAPQYF. The CDR3 DNA reads TGTGCCAGCAGCTTAGAGGGAGCCGCGCCCCAGTACTTC.

This chain uses TRBV19 with TRBJ2-1, with 8 bases fitting TRBD2. This CDR3 region has 15 residues. V gave up 6 bases and J gave up 0 bases; unmatched junction bases: 4. The germline CDR1 and CDR2 sequences are LNHDA and SQIVND (reference sequence). The CDR3, as DNA: TGTGCCAGTAGAACTAGCGGAACCTCCTACAATGAGCAGTTCTTC. Translating gives CASRTSGTSYNEQFF. The complete variable domain, with remaining parts taken from reference TRBV19 and TRBJ2-1, reads DGGITQSPKYLFRKEGQNVTLSCEQNLNHDAMYWYRQDPGQGLRLIYYSQIVNDFQKGDIAEGYSVSREKKESFPLTVTSAQKNPTAFYLCASRTSGTSYNEQFFGPGTRLTVL.

The chain combines TRBV7-9 with TRBJ1-2, with a weak D call TRBD1 (5 bases). In germline, CDR1 is SEHNR, CDR2 FQNEAQ (reference sequence). Between the trimmed V and J ends, which lost 5 bases and 8 bases, there was a span of 21 bases. This CDR3 is 15 amino acids long. CDR3 in DNA: TGTGCCAGCAGCGCCCCGGGACCGAACGCGGGGGGCTACACCTTC. Protein sequence: CASSAPGPNAGGYTF.

V gene TRBV18 combines with J gene TRBJ2-2; 9 nucleotides line up with TRBD2. Trimming took 3 bases from V and 4 from J; bases not matched to a gene: 6. This CDR3 comprises 16 residues. Looked up from germline, CDR1 is KGHSH and CDR2 is LQKENI. The CDR3 nucleotides read TGTGCCAGCTCACCTACCCTAGCGGGGATCACCGGGGAGCTGTTTTTT. Residues: CASSPTLAGITGELFF.

The CDR3 protein is CASSRDRGLGEQYF. In DNA form, the CDR3 reads TGTGCCAGCAGCCGAGACAGGGGGCTGGGGGAGCAGTACTTC. The genes are TRBV14 and TRBJ2-7, with TRBD1 matching over 10 bases. Germline V gene lookup returns CDR1 SGHDN and CDR2 FVKESK. The CDR3 loop spans 14 amino acids. V lost 4 bases and J lost 7; bases outside the gene matches: 7.